Below, one T cell receptor (beta chain) is given with its context. Its antigen is not identified. This sample was taken from a study of shared clonotypes between healthy human individuals. Generated by immunoSEQ multiplex PCR, the TCRdb table keeps only in-frame clones and is missing some. The table shows over 2 million clones, with 95% occurring only once. Overall study results and limits: Clonotype sharing among donors, it was expected, would be affected by sequencing depth.

There are 16 residues in the CDR3. The TCR was taken from a man aged 18 to 29 in good health. The V and J genes are TRBV21-1 and TRBJ2-7; TRBD2 is the table's D call and was not checked against the DNA. TRBV21-1 is classified as a pseudogene. The sequencing sample was made of naive CD4+ T cells sorted from blood. Described subset: CD45RA+ positively selected. The CDR3 loop reads CASSKVGQDWNYEQYF. The DNA of the CDR3 is TGTGCCAGCAGCAAAGTTGGTCAGGACTGGAACTACGAGCAGTACTTC.